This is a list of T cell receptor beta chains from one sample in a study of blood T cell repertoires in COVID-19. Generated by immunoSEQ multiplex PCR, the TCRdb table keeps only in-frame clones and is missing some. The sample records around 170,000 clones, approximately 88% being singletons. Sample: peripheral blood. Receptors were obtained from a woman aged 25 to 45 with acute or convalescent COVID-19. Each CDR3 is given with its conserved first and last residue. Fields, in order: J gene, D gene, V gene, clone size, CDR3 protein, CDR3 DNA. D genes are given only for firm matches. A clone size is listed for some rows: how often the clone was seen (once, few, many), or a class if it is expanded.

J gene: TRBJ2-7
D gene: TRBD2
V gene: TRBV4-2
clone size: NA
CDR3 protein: CASSPSGAGDPYEQYF
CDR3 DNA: TGTGCCAGCAGCCCGTCCGGAGCGGGAGATCCCTACGAGCAGTACTTC

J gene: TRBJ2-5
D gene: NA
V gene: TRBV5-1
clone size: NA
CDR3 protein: CASSLAATEETQYF
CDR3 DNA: TGCGCCAGCAGCTTGGCAGCGACGGAAGAGACCCAGTACTTC

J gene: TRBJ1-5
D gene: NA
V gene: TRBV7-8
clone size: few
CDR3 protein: CASSLMWGDDQPQHF
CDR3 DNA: TGTGCCAGCAGCTTAATGTGGGGGGACGATCAGCCCCAGCATTTT

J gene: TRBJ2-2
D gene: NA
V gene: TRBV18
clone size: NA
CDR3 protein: CASSPLYRGRRELFF
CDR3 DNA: TGTGCCAGCTCACCACTATATAGAGGGCGCCGGGAGCTGTTTTTT

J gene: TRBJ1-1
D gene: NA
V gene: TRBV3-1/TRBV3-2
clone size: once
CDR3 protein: CASSQSRGNTEAFF
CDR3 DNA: TGTGCCAGCAGCCAATCCAGGGGCAACACTGAAGCTTTCTTT

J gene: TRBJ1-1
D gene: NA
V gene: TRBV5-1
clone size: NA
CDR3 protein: CASSLDPDTEAFF
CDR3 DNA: TGCGCCAGCAGCTTGGATCCGGACACTGAAGCTTTCTTT

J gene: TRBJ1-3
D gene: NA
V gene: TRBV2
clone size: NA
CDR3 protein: CASSPTGTNTIYF
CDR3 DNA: TGTGCCAGCAGTCCAACAGGGACGAACACCATATATTTT

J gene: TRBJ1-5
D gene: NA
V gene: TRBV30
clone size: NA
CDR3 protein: CAWSLRAGVLSSNQPQHF
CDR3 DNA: TGTGCCTGGAGCCTAAGGGCCGGGGTCCTCTCTAGCAATCAGCCCCAGCATTTT

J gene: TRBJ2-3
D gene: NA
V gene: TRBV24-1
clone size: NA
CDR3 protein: CAAGGNTDTQYF
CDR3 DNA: TGTGCCGCTGGGGGGAACACAGATACGCAGTATTTT

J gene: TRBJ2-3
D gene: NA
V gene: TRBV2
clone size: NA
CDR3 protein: CASSIGHFTDTQYF
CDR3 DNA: TGTGCCAGCAGTATAGGACACTTCACAGATACGCAGTATTTT

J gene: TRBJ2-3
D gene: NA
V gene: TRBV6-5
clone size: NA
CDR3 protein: CASLFPSTDTQYF
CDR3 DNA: TGTGCCAGCTTATTCCCTAGCACAGATACGCAGTATTTT

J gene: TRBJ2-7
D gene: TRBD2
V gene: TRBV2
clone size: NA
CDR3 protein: CASSPGQGLAGGYEQYF
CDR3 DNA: TGTGCCAGCAGTCCTGGACAGGGACTAGCGGGAGGGTACGAGCAGTACTTC

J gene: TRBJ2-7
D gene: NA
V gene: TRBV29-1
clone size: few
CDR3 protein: CSVGESAVLYEQYF
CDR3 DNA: TGCAGCGTCGGGGAGTCCGCGGTCCTCTACGAGCAGTACTTC

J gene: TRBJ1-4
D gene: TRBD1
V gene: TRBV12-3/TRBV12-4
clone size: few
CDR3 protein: CASSRDRGKLFF
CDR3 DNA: TGTGCCAGCAGCCGGGACAGGGGGAAACTGTTTTTT

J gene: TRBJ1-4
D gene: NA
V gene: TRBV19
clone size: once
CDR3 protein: CASRPPEDTGNEKLFF
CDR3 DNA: TGTGCCAGTAGGCCCCCCGAGGACACCGGTAATGAAAAACTGTTTTTT

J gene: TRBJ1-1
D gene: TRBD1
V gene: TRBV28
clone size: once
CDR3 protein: CASKTGTGWSEAFF
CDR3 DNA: TGTGCCAGCAAAACCGGGACAGGGTGGTCCGAGGCTTTCTTT

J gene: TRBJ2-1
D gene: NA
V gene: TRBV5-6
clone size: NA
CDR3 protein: CASSPGYHRQSEQFF
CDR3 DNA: TGTGCCAGCAGCCCCGGGTATCACCGCCAATCAGAGCAGTTCTTC

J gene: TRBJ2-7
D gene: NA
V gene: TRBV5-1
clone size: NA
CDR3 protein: CASSLAVSYEQYF
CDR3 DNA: TGCGCCAGCAGCTTGGCAGTGTCCTACGAGCAGTACTTC

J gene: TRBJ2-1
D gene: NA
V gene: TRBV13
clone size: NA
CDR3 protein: CASSLSDEQFF
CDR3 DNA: TGTGCCAGCAGCTTATCCGATGAGCAGTTCTTC

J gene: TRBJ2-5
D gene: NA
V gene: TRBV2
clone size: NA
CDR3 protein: CASSSGDGETQYF
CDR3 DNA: TGTGCCAGCAGTTCAGGGGACGGAGAGACCCAGTACTTC

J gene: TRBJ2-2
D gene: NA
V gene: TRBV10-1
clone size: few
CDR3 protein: CASSESLGELFF
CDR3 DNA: TGCGCCAGCAGTGAGTCTCTTGGGGAGCTGTTTTTT

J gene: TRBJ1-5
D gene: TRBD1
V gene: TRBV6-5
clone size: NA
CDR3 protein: CASSPGTGVQPQHF
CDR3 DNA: TGTGCCAGCAGTCCAGGGACAGGGGTTCAGCCCCAGCATTTT

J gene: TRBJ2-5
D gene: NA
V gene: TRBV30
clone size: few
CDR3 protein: CAWDYGETQYF
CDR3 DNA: TGTGCCTGGGACTACGGGGAGACCCAGTACTTC

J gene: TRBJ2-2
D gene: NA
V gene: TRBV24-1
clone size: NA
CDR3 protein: CATSDLLSGTGELFF
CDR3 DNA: TGTGCCACCAGTGATTTATTATCCGGCACCGGGGAGCTGTTTTTT

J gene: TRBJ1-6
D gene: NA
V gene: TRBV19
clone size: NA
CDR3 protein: CASSIGQANSPLHF
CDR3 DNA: TGTGCCAGTAGTATTGGCCAGGCAAATTCACCCCTCCACTTT

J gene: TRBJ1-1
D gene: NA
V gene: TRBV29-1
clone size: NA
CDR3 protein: CSVRTLLNTEAFF
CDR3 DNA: TGCAGCGTTCGGACACTATTGAACACTGAAGCTTTCTTT

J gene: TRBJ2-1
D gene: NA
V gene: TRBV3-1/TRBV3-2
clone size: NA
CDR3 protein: CASSRWHTYNEQFF
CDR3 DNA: TGTGCCAGCAGCCGTTGGCATACCTACAATGAGCAGTTCTTC

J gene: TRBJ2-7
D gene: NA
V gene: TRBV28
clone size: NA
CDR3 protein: CASSSERIYAYEQYF
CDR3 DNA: TGTGCCAGCAGCAGTGAGCGCATCTACGCCTACGAGCAGTACTTC

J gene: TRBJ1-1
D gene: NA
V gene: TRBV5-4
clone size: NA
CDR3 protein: CASSLGQVNTEAFF
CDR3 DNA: TGTGCCAGCAGCTTGGGGCAGGTGAACACTGAAGCTTTCTTT

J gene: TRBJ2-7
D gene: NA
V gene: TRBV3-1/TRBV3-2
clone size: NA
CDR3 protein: CASSQDLYEQYF
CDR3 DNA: TGTGCCAGCAGCCAAGATCTCTACGAGCAGTACTTC

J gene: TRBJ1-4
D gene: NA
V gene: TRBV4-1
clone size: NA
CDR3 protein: CASSRTGFANEKLFF
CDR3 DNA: TGCGCCAGCAGCCGAACAGGGTTTGCTAATGAAAAACTGTTTTTT

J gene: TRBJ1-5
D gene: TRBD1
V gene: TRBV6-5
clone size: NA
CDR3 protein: CASSYGQGSQPQHF
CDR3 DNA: TGTGCCAGCAGTTACGGACAGGGGAGTCAGCCCCAGCATTTT

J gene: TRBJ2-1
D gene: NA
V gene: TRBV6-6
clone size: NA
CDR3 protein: CASIGGEQFF
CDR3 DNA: TGTGCCAGCATCGGGGGTGAGCAGTTCTTC

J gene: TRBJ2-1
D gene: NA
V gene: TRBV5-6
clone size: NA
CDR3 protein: CASSFGGGGNEQFF
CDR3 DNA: TGTGCCAGCAGCTTTGGGGGAGGCGGCAATGAGCAGTTCTTC

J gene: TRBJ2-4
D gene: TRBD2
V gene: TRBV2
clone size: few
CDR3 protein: CASSLDWRGAKNIQYF
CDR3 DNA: TGTGCCAGCAGCTTGGACTGGCGGGGGGCCAAAAACATTCAGTACTTC

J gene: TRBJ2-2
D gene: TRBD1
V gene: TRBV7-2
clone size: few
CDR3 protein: CASSYIGQGVGELFF
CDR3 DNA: TGTGCCAGCAGCTACATAGGACAGGGCGTCGGGGAGCTGTTTTTT

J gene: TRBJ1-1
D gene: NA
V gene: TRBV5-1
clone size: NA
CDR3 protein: CASSLAGRGEAFF
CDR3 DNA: TGCGCCAGCAGCTTGGCCGGCAGGGGTGAAGCTTTCTTT

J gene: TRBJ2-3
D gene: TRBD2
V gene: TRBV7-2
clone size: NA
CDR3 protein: CASSTTSGSSTDTQYF
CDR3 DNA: TGTGCCAGCAGCACGACTAGCGGGAGTAGCACAGATACGCAGTATTTT

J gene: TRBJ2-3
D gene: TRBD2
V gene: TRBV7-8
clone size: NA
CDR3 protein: CASSIRLAGNTDTQYF
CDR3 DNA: TGTGCCAGCAGCATACGACTAGCGGGAAACACAGATACGCAGTATTTT

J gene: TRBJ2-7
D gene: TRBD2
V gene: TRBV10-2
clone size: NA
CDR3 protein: CASSVYEGGVSYEQYF
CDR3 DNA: TGCGCCAGCAGTGTTTACGAGGGAGGGGTTTCTTACGAGCAGTACTTC

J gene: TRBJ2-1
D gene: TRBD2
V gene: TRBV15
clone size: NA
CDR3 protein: CATSHLRLADNEQFF
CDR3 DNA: TGTGCCACCAGCCACCTAAGACTAGCGGACAATGAGCAGTTCTTC

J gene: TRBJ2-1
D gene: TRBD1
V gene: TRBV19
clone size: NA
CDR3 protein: CASSIFRDRGENEQFF
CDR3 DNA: TGTGCCAGTAGTATTTTCCGGGACAGGGGCGAAAATGAGCAGTTCTTC

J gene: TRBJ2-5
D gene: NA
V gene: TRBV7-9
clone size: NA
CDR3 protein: CASSLQGYQETQYF
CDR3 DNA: TGTGCCAGCAGTCTTCAGGGGTACCAAGAGACCCAGTACTTC

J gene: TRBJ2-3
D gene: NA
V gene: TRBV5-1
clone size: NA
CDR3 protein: CASSLRDGTDTQYF
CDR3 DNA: TGCGCCAGCAGCTTACGGGATGGGACAGATACGCAGTATTTT

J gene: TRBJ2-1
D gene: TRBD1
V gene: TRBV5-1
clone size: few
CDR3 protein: CASSLRTGASSYNEQFF
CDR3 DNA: TGCGCCAGCAGCTTACGGACAGGCGCTAGCTCCTACAATGAGCAGTTCTTC

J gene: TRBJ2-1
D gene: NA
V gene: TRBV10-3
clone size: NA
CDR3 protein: CAISERGGTINEQFF
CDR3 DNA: TGTGCCATCAGTGAGAGAGGAGGGACCATAAATGAGCAGTTCTTC

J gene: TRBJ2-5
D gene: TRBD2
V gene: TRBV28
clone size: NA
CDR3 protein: CASRRSGSSGQYF
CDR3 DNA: TGTGCCAGCAGACGTAGCGGGTCCTCGGGCCAGTACTTC

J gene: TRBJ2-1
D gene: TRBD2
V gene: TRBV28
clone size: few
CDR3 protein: CASRLFLAGGATTEQFF
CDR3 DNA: TGTGCCAGCAGACTCTTTCTAGCGGGAGGGGCTACTACTGAGCAGTTCTTC

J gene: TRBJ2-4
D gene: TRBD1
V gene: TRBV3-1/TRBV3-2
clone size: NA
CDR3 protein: CASSQDRSLAKNIQYF
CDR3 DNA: TGTGCCAGCAGCCAGGACAGGTCCTTAGCCAAAAACATTCAGTACTTC

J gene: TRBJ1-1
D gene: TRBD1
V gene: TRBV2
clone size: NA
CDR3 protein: CAGKTGGQGTEAFF
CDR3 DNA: TGTGCCGGAAAGACAGGGGGGCAAGGCACTGAAGCTTTCTTT

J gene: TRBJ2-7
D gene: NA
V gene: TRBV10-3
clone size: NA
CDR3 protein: CAISRGHEQYF
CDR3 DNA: TGTGCCATCAGCAGGGGCCACGAGCAGTACTTC

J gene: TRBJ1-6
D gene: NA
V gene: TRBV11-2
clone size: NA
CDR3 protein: CASSLGPSSYNSPLHF
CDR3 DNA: TGTGCCAGCAGCCTGGGGCCTAGCTCCTATAATTCACCCCTCCACTTT

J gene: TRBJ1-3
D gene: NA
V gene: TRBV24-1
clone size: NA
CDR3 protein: CATETHLHKAGNTIYF
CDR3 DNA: TGTGCCACCGAGACACACTTACACAAAGCTGGAAACACCATATATTTT

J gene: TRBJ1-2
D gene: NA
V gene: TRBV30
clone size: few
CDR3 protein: CAWSVVTAGGYTF
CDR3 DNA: TGTGCCTGGAGTGTAGTGACAGCTGGAGGCTACACCTTC

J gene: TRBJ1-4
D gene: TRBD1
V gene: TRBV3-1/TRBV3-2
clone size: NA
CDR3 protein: CATKDRGNEKLFF
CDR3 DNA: TGTGCCACCAAGGACAGGGGGAATGAAAAACTGTTTTTT

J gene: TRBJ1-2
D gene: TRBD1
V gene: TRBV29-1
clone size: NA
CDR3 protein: CSVEATGGGYTF
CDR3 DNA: TGCAGCGTTGAAGCTACAGGGGGTGGCTACACCTTC

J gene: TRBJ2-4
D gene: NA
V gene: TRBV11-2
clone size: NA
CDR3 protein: CASSLVWGRAKNIQYF
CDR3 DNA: TGTGCCAGCAGCTTAGTATGGGGGAGGGCCAAAAACATTCAGTACTTC

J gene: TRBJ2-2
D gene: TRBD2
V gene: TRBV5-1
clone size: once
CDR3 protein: CASSIRGSSELFF
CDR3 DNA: TGCGCCAGCAGCATCCGCGGGAGTTCGGAGCTGTTTTTT

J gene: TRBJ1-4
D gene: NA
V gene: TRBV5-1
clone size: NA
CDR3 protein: CASSLAGNEKLFF
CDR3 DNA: TGCGCCAGCAGCTTGGCAGGAAATGAAAAACTGTTTTTT

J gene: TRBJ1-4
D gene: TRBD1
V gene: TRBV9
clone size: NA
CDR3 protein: CASSLEGGQGSKLFF
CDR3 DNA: TGTGCCAGCAGCCTAGAGGGAGGACAGGGGTCAAAACTGTTTTTT